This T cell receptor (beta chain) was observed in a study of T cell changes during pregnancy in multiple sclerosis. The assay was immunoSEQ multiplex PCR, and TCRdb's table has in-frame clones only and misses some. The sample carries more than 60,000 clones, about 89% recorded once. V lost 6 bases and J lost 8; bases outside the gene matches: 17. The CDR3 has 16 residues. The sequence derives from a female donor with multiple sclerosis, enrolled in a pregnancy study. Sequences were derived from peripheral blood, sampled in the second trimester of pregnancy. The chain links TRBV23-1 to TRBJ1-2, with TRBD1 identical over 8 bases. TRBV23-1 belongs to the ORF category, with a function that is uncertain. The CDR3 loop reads CASREGENRGYLGYTF. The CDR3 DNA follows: TGCGCCAGCAGAGAGGGGGAAAACAGGGGGTACTTGGGCTACACCTTC.